Listed here are 21 T cell receptor beta chains from one sample, sequenced in a study of T cells after posttransplantation cyclophosphamide (dated by TCRdb to the mid-2010s). Explained via the paper, the treatment or condition label denotes: high-dose cyclophosphamide on days +3 and +4 as single-agent GVHD prophylaxis. Busulfan and fludarabine conditioning, a related or unrelated marrow graft, and cyclophosphamide on days +3 and +4 were given to PTCy patients. The protocol used for the library was the immunoSEQ multiplex PCR assay. Here the immuneACCESS table is served through TCRdb, limited to in-frame sequences with V and J called. Missing clones are a known gap in these copies; in checked studies unresolved V genes cover under half, and the rest lacks a known reason. The sample profile shows 20,000 to 25,000 clones; 86% of them were found once. The ten largest clones take up roughly an eighth of the sample.

The sequences come from PBMCs, collected after allogeneic stem cell transplant with posttransplant cyclophosphamide. The receptors here all came from a female patient aged 30 to 40 who received an allogeneic stem cell transplant from an unrelated donor, was CMV-positive, and had no GVHD. The graft donor may be the source of some T cells after a transplant.

The V gene is TRBV7-6, the J gene TRBJ2-1, with 7 positions matching TRBD2. CDR3 size: 14 residues. V gave up 7 bases and J gave up 3 bases; unmatched junction bases: 6. Germline CDR1 SGHVS, CDR2 FNYEAQ. This CDR3 reads CASKERENYNEQFF. The CDR3 DNA follows: TGTGCCAGCAAGGAGCGGGAAAACTACAATGAGCAGTTCTTC.

The J gene is TRBJ1-3, the V gene TRBV7-8, with TRBD1 matching over 8 bases. The CDR3 is 15 residues long. V dropped 5 bases and J dropped 2; count of bases not matched to a gene: 5. Germline lookup yields CDR1 SGHVS and CDR2 FQNEAQ. The CDR3 bases are TGTGCCAGCAGCCCAACACAGGGGGCTGGAAACACCATATATTTT. Translated, it gives CASSPTQGAGNTIYF.

This chain connects TRBV10-1 to TRBJ2-7, with D possibly matching TRBD1 (6 bases). V lost 3 bases and J 9 bases, leaving 12 bases between the germline ends. Germline V gene sequence: CDR1 WNHNN, CDR2 SYGVQD (reference sequence). The CDR3 runs 12 residues. The CDR3 loop is CASSEGGPGQYF. CDR3 DNA: TGCGCCAGCAGTGAAGGGGGTCCTGGGCAGTACTTC.

CDR3 DNA: TGTGCCAGCAAGGTGACAGTCCCCTCCAATGAGCAGTTCTTC. It yields the protein CASKVTVPSNEQFF. The rearrangement links TRBV6-1 to TRBJ2-1; D may be TRBD1 (5 bases). Germline V lookup: CDR1 MNHNS, CDR2 SASEGT. With 7 bases removed from V and 6 bases from J, the gap between germline ends came to 16 bases. CDR3 length equals 14 residues.

The rearrangement links TRBV4-3 to TRBJ1-4; TRBD1 might be the D (5 bases). In germline, CDR1 is LGHNA, CDR2 YSLEER. V dropped 4 bases and J dropped 0 bases, with 12 bases sitting between them. The length of the CDR3 is 16 residues. CDR3 amino acids: CASSRGTGATNEKLFF. DNA for the CDR3: TGCGCCAGCAGCCGGGGGACGGGAGCAACTAATGAAAAACTGTTTTTT.

V and J are TRBV7-9 and TRBJ2-4; D remains unclear. The germline V gene has CDR1 SEHNR and CDR2 FQNEAQ (reference sequence). The CDR3 has 14 residues. V was trimmed by 1 base and J by 4 bases, leaving 8 bases between them. The CDR3 nucleotides read TGTGCCAGCAGCTTAGGCCAGGAAAAAAACATTCAGTACTTC. Translating gives CASSLGQEKNIQYF.

This sequence joins TRBV5-1 and TRBJ2-2; TRBD2 matches 7 bases. The CDR3 runs 14 residues. Germline loops: CDR1 SGHRS, CDR2 YFSETQ. V gave up 4 bases and J gave up 5 bases; unmatched junction bases: 5. The CDR3 DNA reads TGCGCCAGCAGCGGAACGGGGGGAACCGGGGAGCTGTTTTTT. It is translated as CASSGTGGTGELFF.

The sample holds a few counts of this clone. The chain couples TRBV19 to TRBJ1-5, with 9 bases lining up with TRBD1. V dropped 4 bases and J dropped 4; count of bases not matched to a gene: 8. The CDR3 spans 16 residues. Germline V gene sequence: CDR1 LNHDA, CDR2 SQIVND (reference sequence). The chain's CDR3 is CASSTTGQGRNQPQHF. The CDR3 coding sequence is TGTGCCAGTAGTACCACGGGACAGGGAAGGAATCAGCCCCAGCATTTT.

V and J are TRBV2 and TRBJ2-7; D is perhaps TRBD1 (6 bases). This CDR3 has 19 amino acids. The V gene lost 2 bases and the J gene lost 1 base, with 24 bases spanning the gap. Germline loops: CDR1 SNHLY, CDR2 FYNNEI. CDR3 coding DNA: TGTGCCAGCAGTGAAAGGCGCCAGGGGTGGATCATCCATTCCTACGAGCAGTACTTC. It yields the protein CASSERRQGWIIHSYEQYF.

This CDR3 is CASSVAERGIGTQYF. CDR3 DNA sequence: TGTGCCAGCAGCGTCGCCGAGCGGGGGATTGGTACGCAGTATTTT. V is TRBV9 and J is TRBJ2-3, with 8 positions matching TRBD2. This CDR3 has 15 residues. V was pared by 2 bases and J by 8 bases, with 10 bases of the junction left unmatched. Germline loops: CDR1 SGDLS, CDR2 YYNGEE.

This clone turned up a few times. The chain recombines TRBV5-1 with TRBJ1-1; 7 nucleotides align to TRBD1. The CDR3 sequence is 17 residues long. Germline V gene lookup returns CDR1 SGHRS and CDR2 YFSETQ. The J segment lost 3 bases and the V segment lost 1 base, leaving 12 bases of the junction unmatched. The CDR3 region has the DNA TGCGCCAGCAGCTTGTTTCGGGGACAGCGGGCTTACACTGAAGCTTTCTTT. This encodes CASSLFRGQRAYTEAFF. Drawing the rest from reference TRBV5-1 and TRBJ1-1, the complete variable domain is KAGVTQTPRYLIKTRGQQVTLSCSPISGHRSVSWYQQTPGQGLQFLFEYFSETQRNKGNFPGRFSGRQFSNSRSEMNVSTLELGDSALYLCASSLFRGQRAYTEAFFGQGTRLTVV.

The chain uses TRBV27 and TRBJ1-2; D gene unclear. The CDR3 runs 15 residues. Germline lookup yields CDR1 MNHEY and CDR2 SMNVEV (reference sequence). Trimming stripped 3 bases from V and 0 bases from J, with 11 bases between. CDR3: CASSFAPIANYGYTF. CDR3 sequence (DNA): TGTGCCAGCAGTTTCGCGCCGATAGCTAACTATGGCTACACCTTC.

The chain recombines TRBV6-6 with TRBJ1-2, with TRBD1 matching over 8 bases. Germline CDR1 is MNHNY and CDR2 is SVGAGI (reference sequence). CDR3 length equals 15 residues. The junction had 7 bases not matched to a gene; V was cut back by 0 bases and J by 7 bases. The CDR3 DNA reads TGTGCCAGCAGTTACTCGAACAGGGGGTTAAGTGGCTACACCTTC. Translation gives CASSYSNRGLSGYTF.

This sequence joins TRBV28 and TRBJ2-7, with 7 bases identical to TRBD1. CDR1 and CDR2 (germline): MDHEN, SYDVKM. CDR3 length: 13 amino acids. Trimming took 6 bases from V and 1 from J; bases not matched to a gene: 3. The CDR3 loop reads CASRNRGSYEQYF. The CDR3 coding sequence is TGTGCCAGCAGAAACAGGGGTTCCTACGAGCAGTACTTC.

This rearrangement joins TRBV6-5 to TRBJ1-1; 9 nucleotides match TRBD1. Looked up from germline, CDR1 is MNHEY and CDR2 is SVGAGI. Trimming took 5 bases from V and 4 from J; bases not matched to a gene: 8. This CDR3 is 15 amino acids long. The CDR3 coding sequence is TGTGCCAGCAGTACCGGACAGGGGTCGGGCACTGAAGCTTTCTTT. This encodes CASSTGQGSGTEAFF.

V and J are TRBV29-1 and TRBJ2-3, with D possibly matching TRBD1 (5 bases). Trimming removed 0 bases from V and 2 bases from J, with 6 bases in between. Germline-derived CDR1 and CDR2 are SQVTM and ANQGSEA. CDR3 length equals 13 residues. The CDR3 DNA sequence: TGCAGCGTTGAAGAGACAGTCACAGATACGCAGTATTTT. Encoded protein: CSVEETVTDTQYF.

V usage is TRBV4-1 and J usage is TRBJ1-1; D ambiguous. V was shortened by 2 bases and J by 1 base, with 8 bases between the two germline ends. There are 14 residues in the CDR3. The germline gives CDR1 MGHRA, CDR2 YSYEKL. The CDR3 DNA reads TGCGCCAGCAGCCAATATCGGGGGAACACTGAAGCTTTCTTT. Amino acids: CASSQYRGNTEAFF.

This chain joins TRBV10-3 and TRBJ2-3; D might be TRBD1 (6 bases). CDR3 length: 15 residues. Trimming left V 1 base short and J 2 bases short, with 10 bases between. From germline, CDR1 is ENHRY and CDR2 SYGVKD. Written as DNA, the CDR3 is TGTGCCATCAGTGAGTTCAGGGGCTTCACAGATACGCAGTATTTT. It specifies CAISEFRGFTDTQYF.

The V call is TRBV19, the J call TRBJ2-7, with 9 bases that match TRBD1. Trimming cost V 6 bases and J 2 bases; bases outside gene matches: 5. Germline V gene lookup returns CDR1 LNHDA and CDR2 SQIVND (reference sequence). The CDR3 contains 14 residues. The CDR3 DNA is TGTGCCAGTAGAAACAGGGGGCCTACCTACGAGCAGTACTTC. Translated: CASRNRGPTYEQYF.

The chain combines TRBV28 with TRBJ2-1, with D possibly being TRBD1 (5 bases). There are 15 residues in the CDR3. Per the germline V gene, CDR1 is MDHEN and CDR2 is SYDVKM. V lost 5 bases and J lost 3, with 14 bases in between. The CDR3 nucleotides read TGTGCCAGCAGTCACAGGCCAACGTACTACAATGAGCAGTTCTTC. It translates to CASSHRPTYYNEQFF.

The chain combines TRBV5-1 with TRBJ1-1; a weak D match, TRBD1 (6 bases). Germline CDR1 reads SGHRS; CDR2 reads YFSETQ. The CDR3 is 13 amino acids. Deletions cut 2 bases from V and 8 bases from J, with 13 bases between. The CDR3 sequence: CASSLPTGFEAFF. CDR3 nucleotide sequence: TGCGCCAGCAGCTTACCCACAGGGTTCGAAGCTTTCTTT. Filled out from reference TRBV5-1 and TRBJ1-1, the complete variable domain reads KAGVTQTPRYLIKTRGQQVTLSCSPISGHRSVSWYQQTPGQGLQFLFEYFSETQRNKGNFPGRFSGRQFSNSRSEMNVSTLELGDSALYLCASSLPTGFEAFFGQGTRLTVV.